One and the same sample provided the 19 T cell receptor beta chains below, sequenced in a study of CD8 T cells in ankylosing spondylitis. Notes on the study in general: Typical of ankylosing spondylitis blood, it appeared, was a TCR beta motif of seven to nine highly homologous variants.

For these TCRs, the target antigens are not known. MiXCR was run by TCRdb on the 5' RACE reads, yielding one entry per CDR3 protein. The repertoire holds over 450,000 distinct CDR3 sequences, with about an eighth as singletons. The sequencing input was blood, either unsorted or a sorted T cell fraction (not recorded which). The receptors derive from a male donor with ankylosing spondylitis.

This clonotype was counted only a few times. V and J are TRBV29-1 and TRBJ2-5, with unresolved D. In germline, CDR1 is SQVTM, CDR2 ANQGSEA. There are 11 residues in the CDR3. Trimming cost V 6 bases and J 5 bases, with 10 bases left between them. CDR3 DNA: TGCAGCGTGGGCGTAAAGGAGACCCAGTACTTC. This sequence encodes CSVGVKETQYF.

This chain connects TRBV7-2 to TRBJ2-1, with 9 bases that match TRBD1. The junction had 5 bases not matched to a gene; V was cut back by 1 base and J by 7 bases. CDR1 SGHTA and CDR2 FQGNSA come from the germline V gene. This CDR3 spans 15 amino acids. The CDR3 loop is CASSLEGTGQNEQFF. CDR3 nucleotides: TGTGCCAGCAGCTTAGAGGGGACAGGGCAGAATGAGCAGTTCTTC.

The chain employs TRBV15 and TRBJ2-3, with no clear D. Per germline, CDR1 LNHNV and CDR2 YYDKDF (reference sequence). V shed 1 base and J shed 6 bases, with 11 bases lying between them. The CDR3 loop spans 14 amino acids. The CDR3, as DNA: TGTGCCACCAGCAGAGCCCGTCGGGCCGATACGCAGTATTTT. Translated, it gives CATSRARRADTQYF. The whole variable domain, remainder taken from reference TRBV15 and TRBJ2-3, is DAMVIQNPRYQVTQFGKPVTLSCSQTLNHNVMYWYQQKSSQAPKLLFHYYDKDFNNEADTPDNFQSRRPNTSFCFLDIRSPGLGDTAMYLCATSRARRADTQYFGPGTRLTVL.

CDR3 sequence (DNA): TGCAGTGCTAGAGATCCGGAGCGGGAGTCCGAGGAGCTGTTTTTT. Translated, it gives CSARDPERESEELFF. This chain connects TRBV20-1 to TRBJ2-2, with TRBD2 identical over 8 bases. Germline V gene data show CDR1 as DFQATT and CDR2 as SNEGSKA (reference sequence). With V trimmed by 0 bases and J by 10 bases, 10 bases remained unmatched. CDR3 size: 15 residues.

J is TRBJ2-2 and V is TRBV5-1, with 8 bases matching TRBD2. The V and J ends lost 5 bases and 5 bases, in that order; junction bases with no gene match: 5. Germline-derived CDR1 and CDR2 are SGHRS and YFSETQ. This CDR3 is 14 amino acids long. CDR3: CASSGREGTGELFF. The CDR3 nucleotides read TGCGCCAGCAGTGGACGGGAGGGAACCGGGGAGCTGTTTTTT.

Only a few counts were recorded for this clonotype. The chain links TRBV18 to TRBJ2-3; D is undetermined. Trimming cost V 0 bases and J 3 bases, with 13 bases left between them. In germline, CDR1 is KGHSH, CDR2 LQKENI. The CDR3 totals 16 residues. The CDR3: CASSPPKPLATDTQYF. The CDR3 DNA follows: TGTGCCAGCTCACCACCGAAACCACTTGCAACAGATACGCAGTATTTT.

This clonotype appeared a few times. J is TRBJ1-1 and V is TRBV6-1; D is undetermined. This CDR3 has 14 amino acids. V was cut by 0 bases and J by 1 base, with 6 bases left in between. Per the germline V gene, CDR1 is MNHNS and CDR2 is SASEGT. The DNA of the CDR3 is TGTGCCAGCAGTGAAGCGCTAGCGAACACTGAAGCTTTCTTT. The encoded protein is CASSEALANTEAFF.

V is TRBV30 and J is TRBJ1-1; D gene unclear. V was clipped by 0 bases and J by 3 bases, with 14 bases between them. This CDR3 spans 15 amino acids. The V gene's germline CDR1 is GTSNPN and CDR2 SVGIG (reference sequence). CDR3 region: CAWSVAGTLDTEAFF. The CDR3 DNA follows: TGTGCCTGGAGTGTAGCAGGAACGTTGGACACTGAAGCTTTCTTT.

V and J are TRBV7-9 and TRBJ1-2; D is unresolved. CDR3 length equals 15 residues. Trimming cost V 5 bases and J 2 bases, with 15 bases left between them. Germline V gene data show CDR1 as SEHNR and CDR2 as FQNEAQ (reference sequence). This CDR3 is CASSPGWRENYGYTF. As DNA, the CDR3 is TGTGCCAGCAGCCCCGGTTGGAGGGAAAACTATGGCTACACCTTC.

This clonotype was seen a handful of times. The rearrangement joins TRBV19 to TRBJ2-7; D gene ambiguous. The CDR3 has 13 residues. V shed 1 base and J shed 6 bases, with 10 bases lying between them. Germline V gives CDR1 LNHDA, CDR2 SQIVND (reference sequence). CDR3 in DNA: TGTGCCAGTAGTATAGGACCCCGCGGCGAGCAGTACGTC. It translates to CASSIGPRGEQYV.

The V call is TRBV5-1, the J call TRBJ2-3; D is uncertain. V lost 4 bases and J lost 0, with 18 bases in between. Germline V gene lookup returns CDR1 SGHRS and CDR2 YFSETQ. This CDR3 region has 17 residues. The CDR3 sequence: CASSPISGSPSTDTQYF. The CDR3 DNA reads as TGCGCCAGCAGCCCGATTTCGGGCAGTCCTAGCACAGATACGCAGTATTTT. Filled out from reference TRBV5-1 and TRBJ2-3, the complete variable domain reads KAGVTQTPRYLIKTRGQQVTLSCSPISGHRSVSWYQQTPGQGLQFLFEYFSETQRNKGNFPGRFSGRQFSNSRSEMNVSTLELGDSALYLCASSPISGSPSTDTQYFGPGTRLTVL.

This clonotype was counted only a few times. The chain recombines TRBV27 with TRBJ2-2, with a possible D match to TRBD2 (6 bases). Trimming removed 5 bases from V and 7 bases from J, with 17 bases in between. The CDR3 consists of 15 residues. CDR1 is MNHEY, CDR2 SMNVEV, per germline (reference sequence). CDR3 loop: CASSPWAEGIGELFF. The CDR3 DNA reads TGTGCCAGCAGTCCATGGGCGGAGGGTATCGGGGAGCTGTTTTTT.

The chain couples TRBV5-8 to TRBJ2-1; 10 nucleotides line up with TRBD2. CDR1 is SGHTS and CDR2 is YDEGEE in the germline V gene. CDR3 length: 17 residues. J gave up 2 bases and V 2 bases, and 7 bases lay outside the gene matches. This chain's CDR3 is CASSLISSGSAYNEQFF. DNA of the CDR3: TGTGCCAGCAGCTTAATCTCTAGCGGGAGTGCCTACAATGAGCAGTTCTTC.

This sequence joins TRBV29-1 and TRBJ2-5; D might be TRBD1 or TRBD2, each matching 5 bases. The CDR3 is 13 residues long. V lost 6 bases to trimming and J lost 4 bases, with 15 bases between them. Germline CDR1 and CDR2: SQVTM and ANQGSEA. CDR3 residues: CSVRRGVGETQYF. The CDR3, as DNA: TGCAGCGTGAGGAGAGGGGTGGGAGAGACCCAGTACTTC.

The chain employs TRBV2 and TRBJ1-1; no clear D. The CDR3 is 12 amino acids. CDR1 is SNHLY and CDR2 is FYNNEI in the germline V gene. V lost 7 bases and J 1 base, leaving 7 bases between the germline ends. The CDR3 DNA reads as TGTGCCAGCACTTCCGGGAACACTGAAGCTTTCTTT. This gives the protein CASTSGNTEAFF. The whole variable domain, remainder taken from reference TRBV2 and TRBJ1-1, is EPEVTQTPSHQVTQMGQEVILRCVPISNHLYFYWYRQILGQKVEFLVSFYNNEISEKSEIFDDQFSVERPDGSNFTLKIRSTKLEDSAMYFCASTSGNTEAFFGQGTRLTVV.

This clonotype was detected only once. The chain uses TRBV3-1 and TRBJ1-5, with 8 bases identical to TRBD1. The J segment lost 8 bases and the V segment lost 8 bases, leaving 11 bases of the junction unmatched. CDR1 and CDR2 from the germline V gene are LGHDT and YNNKEL (reference sequence). This CDR3 is 14 amino acids long. As DNA, the CDR3 is TGTGCCAGCTCAGGGGGCCCATGGTCCGAGCCCCAGCATTTT. Protein product: CASSGGPWSEPQHF.

The chain carries TRBV11-2 and TRBJ1-6; 9 bases agree with TRBD1. V trimming: 3 bases; J trimming: 9 bases; junction bases outside the gene matches: 12. The CDR3 is 17 amino acids. Germline CDR1 and CDR2: SGHAT and FQNNGV. The CDR3 nucleotides are TGTGCCAGCAGCTTCTCGGGACAGGGTGATTCTAGTTCACCCCTCCACTTT. Translating gives CASSFSGQGDSSSPLHF.

This chain joins TRBV7-9 and TRBJ2-3; 10 nucleotides agree with TRBD1. Germline loops: CDR1 SEHNR, CDR2 FQNEAQ (reference sequence). The J segment lost 3 bases and the V segment lost 4 bases, leaving 4 bases of the junction unmatched. The CDR3 contains 15 residues. CDR3 amino acids: CASSSGTGVTDTQYF. CDR3 DNA sequence: TGTGCCAGCAGCTCCGGGACAGGGGTAACAGATACGCAGTATTTT.

In its sample, this clonotype was seen many times. The chain joins TRBV5-1 to TRBJ1-1; D is possibly TRBD1 (5 bases). V was clipped by 2 bases and J by 4 bases, with 15 bases between them. This CDR3 has 15 amino acids. CDR1 and CDR2 from the germline V gene are SGHRS and YFSETQ. The CDR3 coding sequence is TGCGCCAGCAGCTTAACAGGTACCTTGGGCACTGAAGCTTTCTTT. This gives the protein CASSLTGTLGTEAFF.